The T cell receptor (beta chain) under discussion was sequenced for a study of glioma-infiltrating T cells. This clonotype was recorded a few times. TCR alpha and beta CDR3 regions were amplified from RNA using iRepertoire nested multiplex PCR. Tissue mRNA or PBMC total RNA, about 85-400 ng, went into one-step reverse transcription and amplification. Using its own MiXCR run on the multiplex PCR reads, TCRdb lists one record per CDR3 protein. The sample yields 93,000 or so distinct CDR3 sequences, less than 30% seen once. The CDR3 consists of 14 residues. Looked up from germline, CDR1 is SGHRS and CDR2 is YFSETQ. V trimming: 4 bases; J trimming: 7 bases; junction bases outside the gene matches: 8.

The sample was glioma tissue, nonneoplastic brain tissue, or PBMCs (not recorded which). The rearrangement uses TRBV5-1 and TRBJ2-1; 7 nucleotides match TRBD1. The sequence came from a human donor with low-grade glioma or glioblastoma, undergoing nonglioma brain surgery, or in good health (not recorded which). The CDR3 region is CASSDDRARNEQFF. The CDR3 region has the DNA TGCGCCAGCAGCGATGACAGGGCTAGGAATGAGCAGTTCTTC.